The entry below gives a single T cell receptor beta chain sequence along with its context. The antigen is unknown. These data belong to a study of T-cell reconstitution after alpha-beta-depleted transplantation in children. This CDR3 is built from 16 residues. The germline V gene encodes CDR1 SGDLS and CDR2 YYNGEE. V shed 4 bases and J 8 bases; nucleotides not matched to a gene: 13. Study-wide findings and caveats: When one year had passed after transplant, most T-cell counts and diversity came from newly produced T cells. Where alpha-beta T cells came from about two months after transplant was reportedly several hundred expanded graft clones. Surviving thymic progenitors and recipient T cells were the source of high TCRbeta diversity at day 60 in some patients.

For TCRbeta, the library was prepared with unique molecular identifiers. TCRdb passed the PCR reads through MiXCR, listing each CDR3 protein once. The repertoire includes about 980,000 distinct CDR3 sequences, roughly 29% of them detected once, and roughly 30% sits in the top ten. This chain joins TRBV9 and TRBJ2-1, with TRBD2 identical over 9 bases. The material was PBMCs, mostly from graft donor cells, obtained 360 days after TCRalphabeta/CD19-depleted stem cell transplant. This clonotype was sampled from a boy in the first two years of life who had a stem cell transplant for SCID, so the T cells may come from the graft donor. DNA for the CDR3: TGTGCCAGCAGCCCCCCGAGAAGCGGGGGGCGGGATGAGCAGTTCTTC. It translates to CASSPPRSGGRDEQFF. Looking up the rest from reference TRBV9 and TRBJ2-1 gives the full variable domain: DSGVTQTPKHLITATGQRVTLRCSPRSGDLSVYWYQQSLDQGLQFLIQYYNGEERAKGNILERFSAQQFPDLHSELNLSSLELGDSALYFCASSPPRSGGRDEQFFGPGTRLTVL.